This T cell receptor (beta chain) came from a study of CD8 T cells in ankylosing spondylitis. The study's findings and limits: Past research had described some motif variants in reactive arthritis synovial fluid and blood. Roughly eight highly homologous variants made up a TCR beta motif that seemed to typify ankylosing spondylitis blood. Disease-linked clones reportedly concentrated significantly in matched ankylosing spondylitis synovial fluid.

Concerning this clonotype: Its antigen remains unknown.

The CDR3 is 14 amino acids. V lost 3 bases, J lost 4 bases, and 13 bases lay in between. Germline CDR1 reads SNHLY; CDR2 reads FYNNEI. Making use of molecular barcodes, quantitative 5'-RACE generated TCR beta libraries. From the 5' RACE reads, TCRdb called clonotypes with MiXCR, one entry per CDR3 protein. The sample consists of fewer than 400,000 distinct CDR3 sequences, about 22% of them appearing once. The specimen sequenced was blood, either unsorted or a sorted T cell fraction (not recorded which). This chain uses TRBV2 with TRBJ2-7; D might be TRBD1 (5 bases). The receptor was isolated from a male donor with ankylosing spondylitis. The CDR3 region is CASSDRTKTYEQYF. The CDR3 DNA sequence: TGTGCCAGCAGTGACCGGACAAAGACATACGAGCAGTACTTC.